The 18 T cell receptor beta chains listed next were all sequenced from one sample in a study of Ad26.COV2.S vaccination and SARS-CoV-2 variants. The assay was immunoSEQ multiplex PCR, and TCRdb's table has in-frame clones only and misses some. The data hold over 350,000 clones, with approximately 91% observed a single time. Regarding treatment: over 15 received Ad26.COV2.S at low or high dose, single or two shots; 5 received placebo; per-sample allocation not given. Sampling was done on day 63 after the first vaccine or placebo injection. Sequencing was performed on peripheral blood, taken in a trial of Ad26.COV2.S vaccine versus placebo. The origin of the receptors is a person aged 18-60 years who received the Ad26.COV2.S COVID-19 vaccine or a placebo.

CDR3: CASSSGTSGGVDEQFF. Written as DNA, the CDR3 is TGTGCCAGCAGCTCGGGGACTAGCGGGGGGGTAGATGAGCAGTTCTTC. The V call is TRBV7-2, the J call TRBJ2-1; 16 bases line up with TRBD2. V gave up 4 bases and J gave up 8 bases; unmatched junction bases: 5. The CDR3 runs to 16 residues. From germline, CDR1 is SGHTA and CDR2 FQGNSA.

The chain is built from TRBV7-9 and TRBJ2-1; D is undetermined. Germline V gene data show CDR1 as SEHNR and CDR2 as FQNEAQ (reference sequence). The length of the CDR3 is 16 residues. The germline V and J ends were trimmed by 5 bases and 1 base, with 15 bases remaining between them. The CDR3 here is CASSPRRQRSYNEQFF. The CDR3, as DNA: TGTGCCAGCAGCCCACGTCGACAAAGGTCCTACAATGAGCAGTTCTTC.

The J gene is TRBJ2-3, the V gene TRBV5-1; D uncertain. The CDR3 is 14 amino acids. CDR1 and CDR2 from the germline V gene are SGHRS and YFSETQ. The ends were cut back, 0 bases at V and 0 bases at J, with 5 bases in the middle. DNA for the CDR3: TGCGCCAGCAGCTTGGGCCAGAGCACAGATACGCAGTATTTT. It translates to CASSLGQSTDTQYF.

V gene TRBV4-2 combines with J gene TRBJ1-2; TRBD1 might be the D (5 bases). The V and J ends lost 0 bases and 4 bases respectively, with 15 bases between them. Germline CDR1 reads LGHNA; CDR2 reads YNFKEQ. This CDR3 spans 16 amino acids. The CDR3 region is CASSQEPAGGVYGYTF. CDR3 bases: TGTGCCAGCAGCCAAGAGCCCGCGGGGGGTGTCTATGGCTACACCTTC.

V is TRBV19 and J is TRBJ1-6; 10 nucleotides agree with TRBD1. V dropped 5 bases and J dropped 5; count of bases not matched to a gene: 6. Germline V gene sequence: CDR1 LNHDA, CDR2 SQIVND (reference sequence). This CDR3 region has 16 residues. CDR3 sequence reads: CASSERQGANNSPLHF. The CDR3 DNA reads TGTGCCAGTAGTGAACGACAGGGGGCAAATAATTCACCCCTCCACTTT. Together with reference TRBV19 and TRBJ1-6, the CDR3 gives the full variable domain: DGGITQSPKYLFRKEGQNVTLSCEQNLNHDAMYWYRQDPGQGLRLIYYSQIVNDFQKGDIAEGYSVSREKKESFPLTVTSAQKNPTAFYLCASSERQGANNSPLHFGNGTRLTVT.

The chain combines TRBV5-4 with TRBJ2-3; D gene ambiguous. Germline V gene sequence: CDR1 SGHNT, CDR2 YYREEE (reference sequence). This CDR3 region has 11 residues. V gave up 1 base and J gave up 3 bases, with 0 bases separating them. The CDR3 protein is CASSLTDTQYF. The CDR3 nucleotides read TGTGCCAGCAGCTTGACAGATACGCAGTATTTT.

This chain joins TRBV7-2 and TRBJ2-3; D is unclear. Germline V lookup: CDR1 SGHTA, CDR2 FQGNSA. The V end lost 7 bases, the J end lost 0 bases, and 11 bases lay between the germline ends. The CDR3 sequence is 14 residues long. Here the CDR3 reads CASTVSASTDTQYF. The CDR3 DNA follows: TGTGCCAGCACCGTCAGTGCTAGCACAGATACGCAGTATTTT.

The CDR3 spells CASSSYEDRGDDEQYF. The DNA of the CDR3 is TGCGCCAGCAGCTCTTACGAGGACAGGGGGGATGACGAGCAGTACTTC. The chain is built from TRBV5-1 and TRBJ2-7, with 10 bases that match TRBD1. The germline V gene encodes CDR1 SGHRS and CDR2 YFSETQ. V lost 3 bases, J lost 5 bases, and 11 bases stayed unmatched. The CDR3 is 16 amino acids.

V usage is TRBV5-5 and J usage is TRBJ1-3; D ambiguous. Germline CDR1 reads SGHKS; CDR2 reads YYEKEE (reference sequence). CDR3 length equals 17 residues. The germline V and J ends were trimmed by 0 bases and 4 bases, with 17 bases remaining between them. The CDR3 region has the DNA TGTGCCAGCAGCTTGGAATTCACCCTCCTATCCGGAAACACCATATATTTT. Protein product: CASSLEFTLLSGNTIYF.

The J gene is TRBJ2-7, the V gene TRBV10-1; unclear D gene. V was trimmed by 1 base and J by 6 bases, leaving 13 bases between them. The CDR3 covers 14 residues. Germline loops: CDR1 WNHNN, CDR2 SYGVQD (reference sequence). The DNA of the CDR3 is TGCGCCAGCAGTGAGTATCGGTTCTCCGGCGAGCAGTACTTC. This gives the protein CASSEYRFSGEQYF.

The chain carries TRBV2 and TRBJ2-2, with D uncertain. This CDR3 has 13 residues. With 6 bases removed from V and 0 bases from J, the gap between germline ends came to 5 bases. The germline V gene has CDR1 SNHLY and CDR2 FYNNEI. The CDR3 DNA follows: TGTGCCAGCAGCCAGACGAACACCGGGGAGCTGTTTTTT. It encodes CASSQTNTGELFF.

This sequence joins TRBV11-2 and TRBJ1-2, with 8 bases fitting TRBD1. This CDR3 region has 15 residues. Per germline, CDR1 SGHAT and CDR2 FQNNGV. V trimming: 5 bases; J trimming: 8 bases; junction bases outside the gene matches: 13. In nucleotides, the CDR3 is TGTGCCAGCAGCCCACAGACAGGGGACGACCAAGGCTACACCTTC. The encoded protein is CASSPQTGDDQGYTF.

CDR3 DNA: TGCAGCGCTGGGACAGGGGGCATCACCGGGGAGCTGTTTTTT. It translates to CSAGTGGITGELFF. The chain combines TRBV29-1 with TRBJ2-2; TRBD1 agrees at 12 bases. In germline, CDR1 is SQVTM, CDR2 ANQGSEA. Trimming took 7 bases from V and 4 from J; bases not matched to a gene: 4. This CDR3 spans 14 amino acids.

The chain links TRBV19 to TRBJ1-2, with TRBD1 identical over 10 bases. The CDR3 length is 14 residues. The germline gives CDR1 LNHDA, CDR2 SQIVND (reference sequence). Losses at the gene ends were 5 bases for V and 6 bases for J; bases not matched to a gene: 6. CDR3 residues: CASSGGQGIDGYTF. The DNA for the CDR3 is TGTGCCAGTAGTGGGGGACAGGGGATCGATGGCTACACCTTC.

This sequence joins TRBV12-3 or TRBV12-4 and TRBJ1-1; D uncertain. This CDR3 region has 13 residues. V gave up 4 bases and J gave up 0 bases, with 6 bases separating them. CDR3 in DNA: TGTGCCAGCAGTTGGCAGCTGAACACTGAAGCTTTCTTT. This gives the protein CASSWQLNTEAFF.

This chain links TRBV4-1 with TRBJ1-2; TRBD1 is a possible D gene (5 bases). The germline gives CDR1 MGHRA, CDR2 YSYEKL. With 4 bases removed from V and 1 base from J, the gap between germline ends came to 7 bases. The CDR3 spans 13 residues. The CDR3 DNA reads TGCGCCAGCAGCCCCAGGGATAACTATGGCTACACCTTC. Translated: CASSPRDNYGYTF.

The CDR3 region is CASSVSYRDNSYEQYF. CDR3 coding DNA: TGTGCCAGCAGTGTTTCTTACCGGGACAACTCCTACGAGCAGTACTTC. This chain joins TRBV2 and TRBJ2-7; TRBD1 might be the D (6 bases). V lost 4 bases, J lost 0 bases, and 16 bases lay in between. This CDR3 has 16 amino acids. Germline CDR1 is SNHLY and CDR2 is FYNNEI.

The genes are TRBV7-8 and TRBJ2-7; 7 bases are shared with TRBD1. V gave up 5 bases and J gave up 6 bases; unmatched junction bases: 10. The germline gives CDR1 SGHVS, CDR2 FQNEAQ. The CDR3 is 14 amino acids. This chain's CDR3 is CASSPWGQGVEQYF. CDR3 bases: TGTGCCAGCAGCCCATGGGGCCAGGGGGTCGAGCAGTACTTC.